This is a list of T cell receptor beta chains from one sample in a study of blood T cell repertoires in COVID-19. Measured with immunoSEQ multiplex PCR; TCRdb has only the in-frame clones, and not every one. The sample lists around 400,000 clones, over 75% seen once, with about 2.3% in the top ten. Sequencing used peripheral blood. The source is a woman in her sixties or seventies with COVID-19, enrolled during active disease. Both conserved end residues are part of each CDR3. D genes are given only for firm matches. Clone size, where shown, is once, few, many, or a class for clones that have expanded.

.,TRBD2,TRBV15,14,TRBJ2-3,TGTGCCACCGACCGGGGGGGGCCGCCAGATACGCAGTATTTT,CATDRGGPPDTQYF
.,TRBD1,TRBV4-1,15,TRBJ1-4,TGCGCCAGCAACAGGGGGGGACATTCGAGTGAAAAACTGTTTTTT,CASNRGGHSSEKLFF
.,TRBD2,TRBV7-2,16,TRBJ2-6,TGTGCCAGCAGCTTCCCGGGACTAAGTGGGGCCAACGTCCTGACTTTC,CASSFPGLSGANVLTF
.,.,TRBV9,17,TRBJ2-3,TGTGCCAGCAGCCCGCGGGACGGGCACTCTAGCACAGATACGCAGTATTTT,CASSPRDGHSSTDTQYF
.,TRBD1,TRBV19,15,TRBJ1-5,TGTGCCAGTGGGACAGGGTGGAAGGGAAATCAGCCCCAGCATTTT,CASGTGWKGNQPQHF
.,TRBD2,TRBV7-3,16,TRBJ2-2,TGTGCCAGCAGCTCATTAGCGGGGGGTAACACCGGGGAGCTGTTTTTT,CASSSLAGGNTGELFF
.,.,TRBV19,14,TRBJ2-5,TGTGCCAGTAGTAACACAAATCGGGGTCAGACCCAGTACTTC,CASSNTNRGQTQYF
.,TRBD1,TRBV13,15,TRBJ1-4,TGTGCCAGCAGCTCATGGACAGGGGGCGAAGAAAAACTGTTTTTT,CASSSWTGGEEKLFF
.,.,TRBV20-1,11,TRBJ1-1,TGCAGTGCCAACAGAGACACTGAAGCTTTCTTT,CSANRDTEAFF
.,.,TRBV28,16,TRBJ1-3,TGTGCCAGCAGTTTCGTCCCCACTCTCGGTGGAAACACCATATATTTT,CASSFVPTLGGNTIYF
once,.,TRBV28,14,TRBJ2-7,TGTGCCAGCAGTTTACTGCAGTTCTCCTACGAGCAGTACTTC,CASSLLQFSYEQYF
.,.,TRBV4-2,15,TRBJ1-4,TGTGCCAGCAGCCAAGATCGACAGTTTAATGAAAAACTGTTTTTT,CASSQDRQFNEKLFF
.,.,TRBV6-5,13,TRBJ2-7,TGTGCCAGCAGTCCCGTCCAACCTACCGAGCAGTACTTC,CASSPVQPTEQYF
.,TRBD1,TRBV5-8,14,TRBJ1-2,TGTGCCAGCAGCTTAGGACAGGCCTACTATGGCTACACCTTC,CASSLGQAYYGYTF
.,.,TRBV12-3/TRBV12-4,13,TRBJ1-4,TGTGCCAGCAGACTCTCGGGGAATGAAAAACTGTTTTTT,CASRLSGNEKLFF
.,.,TRBV27,14,TRBJ2-5,TGTGCCAGCAGTTTAGGGGCAGCCCAAGAGACCCAGTACTTC,CASSLGAAQETQYF
.,TRBD1,TRBV19,16,TRBJ2-2,TGTGCCAGTAGCGCTCCCCCAGGGGGCAATGCCGGGGAGCTGTTTTTT,CASSAPPGGNAGELFF
.,TRBD1,TRBV4-1,15,TRBJ2-7,TGCGCCAGCAGCCAAGGACAGGGGGCGACCTACGAGCAGTACTTC,CASSQGQGATYEQYF
.,.,TRBV14,17,TRBJ2-7,TGTGCCAGCAGCCCCCCAATTAGGCGGGGGCGATCCTACGAGCAGTACTTC,CASSPPIRRGRSYEQYF
few,.,TRBV5-1,15,TRBJ1-2,TGCGCCAGCAGCTTGGTGCCGGGGGAAGACTATGGCTACACCTTC,CASSLVPGEDYGYTF
few,.,TRBV28,15,TRBJ1-1,TGTGCCAGCAGGTCGAGGACAGAGTGGAACACTGAAGCTTTCTTT,CASRSRTEWNTEAFF
.,.,TRBV5-4,15,TRBJ2-3,TGTGCCAGCAGCTTGGGAGGTAGCTTAACAGATACGCAGTATTTT,CASSLGGSLTDTQYF
.,.,TRBV20-1,16,TRBJ1-2,TGCAGTGCTAGTGGGGGCATCGCAGGAGATTACTATGGCTACACCTTC,CSASGGIAGDYYGYTF
.,.,TRBV9,16,TRBJ1-2,TGTGCCAGCAGCGTAGGCTGGGGGGGCGTTAACTATGGCTACACCTTC,CASSVGWGGVNYGYTF
.,.,TRBV5-4,15,TRBJ2-1,TGTGCCAGCAGCTTGAGCAGGGTCAACTACAATGAGCAGTTCTTC,CASSLSRVNYNEQFF
.,.,TRBV14,12,TRBJ2-2,TGTGCCAGCAGCCAAGTTCGAGACAGTCTGTTTTTT,CASSQVRDSLFF
.,.,TRBV3-1/TRBV3-2,19,TRBJ2-6,TGTGCCAGCAGCCAGGTTCAGCGGCGGGGATGGACTGGGGCCAACGTCCTGACTTTC,CASSQVQRRGWTGANVLTF
.,.,TRBV7-8,14,TRBJ2-5,TGTGCCAGCAGCCCCGGGACTTTCCAAGAGACCCAGTACTTC,CASSPGTFQETQYF
.,.,TRBV5-1,15,TRBJ2-2,TGCGCCAGCAGCTTGGCGGGAATTGCCACCGGGGAGCTGTTTTTT,CASSLAGIATGELFF
.,.,TRBV7-9,15,TRBJ1-4,TGTGCCAGCAGCTTCAATACAGGTGGTAATGAAAAACTGTTTTTT,CASSFNTGGNEKLFF
.,TRBD1,TRBV19,16,TRBJ1-4,TGTGCCAGTAGTACGGCTCCGGGACAGGGGGATGAAAAACTGTTTTTT,CASSTAPGQGDEKLFF
.,TRBD1,TRBV7-6,13,TRBJ1-1,TGTGCCAGCAGCCGGACAGGGGACACTGAAGCTTTCTTT,CASSRTGDTEAFF
.,.,TRBV14,12,TRBJ2-7,TGTGCCAGCAGCCGGGGCAGGTACGAGCAGTACTTC,CASSRGRYEQYF
.,TRBD1,TRBV5-6,15,TRBJ2-5,TGTGCCAGCAGCCCATGGACAGGGCTAAAAGAGACCCAGTACTTC,CASSPWTGLKETQYF
.,.,TRBV7-9,15,TRBJ2-7,TGTGCCAGCAGCTTCCCGACAGCAACAAACTACGAGCAGTACTTC,CASSFPTATNYEQYF
.,.,TRBV11-2,15,TRBJ2-4,TGTGCCAGCAGCCAACAGGGTTCGTCCAAAAACATTCAGTACTTC,CASSQQGSSKNIQYF
.,.,TRBV10-3,12,TRBJ2-5,TGTGCCATCAGTGATAACCAAGAGACCCAGTACTTC,CAISDNQETQYF
.,TRBD2,TRBV4-2,17,TRBJ2-7,TGTGCCAGCAGCCAAGTTCGGGGGGGGACTATTCCCTACGAGCAGTACTTC,CASSQVRGGTIPYEQYF
.,.,TRBV3-1/TRBV3-2,15,TRBJ2-2,TGTGCCAGCAGCCGGAGGGAGGCGAACACCGGGGAGCTGTTTTTT,CASSRREANTGELFF
.,TRBD1,TRBV5-6,13,TRBJ2-7,TGTGCCAGCAATTCACAGGGGTGGTGGGAGCAGTACTTC,CASNSQGWWEQYF
once,TRBD1,TRBV6-5,15,TRBJ1-4,TGTGCCACCAAGGCCCAGGGGGCCCCAAATGAAAAACTGTTTTTT,CATKAQGAPNEKLFF
.,.,TRBV28,17,TRBJ1-5,TGTGCCAGCAGCCTACGGGGGGTAACGGTCAGCAATCAGCCCCAGCATTTT,CASSLRGVTVSNQPQHF
.,TRBD2,TRBV15,13,TRBJ2-7,TGTGCCACCAGTCCGGGGGGGCTTTACGAGCAGTACTTC,CATSPGGLYEQYF
.,TRBD2,TRBV6-5,15,TRBJ2-4,TGTGCCAGCAGTTACTCGACTAGCGGCAAAAACATTCAGTACTTC,CASSYSTSGKNIQYF
.,TRBD1,TRBV7-2,15,TRBJ2-5,TGTGCCAGCAGGTACCGGGACAGCTTACAAGAGACCCAGTACTTC,CASRYRDSLQETQYF
.,.,TRBV5-1,14,TRBJ1-6,TGCGCCAGCAGCTTGGGTTTTTTAAATTCACCCCTCCACTTT,CASSLGFLNSPLHF
.,.,TRBV18,14,TRBJ1-6,TGTGCCAGCTCACCCGTGGAGCGAGGTGCGCCCCTCCACTTT,CASSPVERGAPLHF
.,.,TRBV5-1,14,TRBJ1-2,TGCGCCAGCAGCTTGGAAACCGGTAACTATGGCTACACCTTC,CASSLETGNYGYTF
.,.,TRBV7-9,13,TRBJ1-2,TGTGCCAGCAGCTTAGTAGGGGGAAGTGGCTACACCTTC,CASSLVGGSGYTF
.,TRBD1,TRBV4-1,15,TRBJ2-7,TGCGCCAGCAGCCCCGGACAGGGCTTCTCCTACGAGCAGTACTTC,CASSPGQGFSYEQYF
.,TRBD1,TRBV5-6,17,TRBJ1-2,TGTGCCAGCAGCTGGGACATAACCGGGACAGGGGTTAGTGGCTACACCTTC,CASSWDITGTGVSGYTF
.,TRBD1,TRBV28,14,TRBJ1-5,TGTGCCAGCATCGGCCGGGACAGGGTTCAGCCCCAGCATTTT,CASIGRDRVQPQHF
.,TRBD1,TRBV5-8,15,TRBJ1-1,TGTGCCAGCAGCCCCTGGACAGGGGGCCGCACTGAAGCTTTCTTT,CASSPWTGGRTEAFF